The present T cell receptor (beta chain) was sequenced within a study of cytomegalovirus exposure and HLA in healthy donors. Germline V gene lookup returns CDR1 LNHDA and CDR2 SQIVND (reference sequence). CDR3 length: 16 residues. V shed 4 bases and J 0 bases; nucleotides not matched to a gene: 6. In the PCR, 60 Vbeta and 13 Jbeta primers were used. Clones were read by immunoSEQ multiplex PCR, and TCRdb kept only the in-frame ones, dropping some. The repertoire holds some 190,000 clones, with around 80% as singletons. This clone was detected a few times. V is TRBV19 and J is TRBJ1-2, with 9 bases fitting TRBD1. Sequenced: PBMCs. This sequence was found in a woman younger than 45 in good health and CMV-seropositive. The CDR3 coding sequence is TGTGCCAGTAGTAAAGGACAGGGGATTGCTAACTATGGCTACACCTTC. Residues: CASSKGQGIANYGYTF.